The T cell receptor beta chain described here comes from a study of blood T cell repertoires in COVID-19 (dated by TCRdb to 2019 to 2021). About the full investigation: Samples covering the acute and convalescent phases of COVID-19 were provided by collaborators in the United States, Italy and Spain. The material from the prospective study consisted of cDNA or gDNA derived from T cells, B-cell-depleted T cells, or PBMCs. Deeply sampled blood TCRbeta repertoires from subjects exposed to, actively infected with, or recovered from COVID-19 were included in the dataset. The repertoires were released in a freely available public database intended as a resource for research on the immune response to SARS-CoV-2. Samples were obtained from the ongoing ImmuneRACE study (first 160 participants) and from 1,254 subjects provided by 6 global collaborators. A de-identified subject ID, COVID-19 status, age in years and sex were almost always included in the sample metadata. Where available, HLA class I and class II types were obtained from metadata supplied by the sample provider rather than from assay-based typing.

Of note for this clone: No cognate antigen has been identified for it. The input lacks base qualities; no much larger clone sits a single base away.

General conclusions and limits of the study: The amount of clinical and demographic metadata varied by source and participant and was provided uncurated.

TCRbeta CDR3 regions were amplified from genomic DNA using the immunoSEQ Assay, a bias-controlled multiplex PCR. Turning to the authors' computational methods: Nucleated cell counts per sample were estimated from amplification of reference gene primers within the assay. To quantify the absolute abundance of each unique TCRbeta CDR3 rearrangement, sequence reads were collapsed and filtered. Productive Simpson clonality was computed per sample as the square root of Simpson's diversity index over productive rearrangements. Drawn from immuneACCESS, this table holds only the in-frame rearrangements with V and J called that TCRdb kept. Clones are partly lost; checked studies trace under half to an unresolved V gene and leave the rest unexplained. D and trimming come from the DNA, and the V and J calls and clone size come from that table. This sample gives fewer than 80,000 clones in total; roughly 90% of them show up just once. The ten largest clones capture about 2.4% of the sample.

Each collaborating institution followed its own protocols to collect whole blood in K2EDTA tubes. Collaborator samples were shipped for TCRbeta analysis as frozen whole blood, isolated PBMCs, or DNA extracted from either sample type. Reading from cysteine to phenylalanine, the CDR3 counts 15 amino acids. The retained sequence is limited to the CDR3, 45 bases, with the frame set at the first base. V is trimmed back by 5 bases and J by 4 bases, and the junction contains 8 bases that no gene match accounts for. For CDR1 and CDR2, the germline V gene (reference sequence) lists LNHNV and YYDKDF. Sequencing was done on a sample of peripheral blood. The V and J genes are TRBV15 and TRBJ1-2, and 9 junctional nucleotides match TRBD1. This TCR was recovered from a human donor in a cohort sampled during active COVID-19. The sequenced DNA is TGTGCCACCAGCGGGGGGACAGGGCCTCTCTATGGCTACACCTTC. This encodes CATSGGTGPLYGYTF.